The source of this T cell receptor beta chain is a study of cytomegalovirus exposure and HLA in healthy donors. Broader study findings: As confirmed in vitro, a few CMV-associated chains were specific for CMV antigens.

There are 15 residues in the CDR3. Germline-derived CDR1 and CDR2 are SGHDT and YYEEEE. J gave up 3 bases and V 1 base, and 4 bases lay outside the gene matches. Points on this clone: Its antigen remains unidentified.

With 60 Vbeta and 13 Jbeta primers, the PCR was carried out. Sequencing was performed with immunoSEQ multiplex PCR; in TCRdb, only in-frame clones are kept and a portion is missing. This sample has 150,000 to 200,000 clones, with approximately 80% found just once. The TCR originated in a male donor in good health and CMV-seropositive. The J gene is TRBJ2-5, the V gene TRBV5-6; 9 bases align to TRBD2. The sequencing sample was made of PBMCs. The CDR3 loop is CASSLSTSGKETQYF. The CDR3 nucleotides read TGTGCCAGCAGCTTGTCGACTAGCGGAAAAGAGACCCAGTACTTC.